These 16 T cell receptor beta chains came from one sample sequenced in a study of blood T cells in healthy people across ages. Sample-barcoded 5' priming and a J-beta primer mix drove a second PCR of about 7 to 12 cycles. MiXCR, applied by TCRdb to the 5' RACE reads, yields one record per CDR3 protein. This sample has roughly 500,000 distinct CDR3 sequences, with 27% found just once. The sequenced sample was blood. The source of these receptors is a woman in her 70s in good health.

Concerning this clonotype itself: The conserved phenylalanine or tryptophan normally closing the CDR3 is absent here, so this likely arose from a read error. The CDR3: CASSVVSGSYKNIQYL. The CDR3 region has the DNA TGCGCCAGCAGCGTAGTCTCGGGTAGTTACAAAAACATTCAGTACCTC. The V and J genes are TRBV5-1 and TRBJ2-4; no clear D. Germline CDR1 SGHRS, CDR2 YFSETQ. The CDR3 contains 16 residues. V dropped 4 bases and J dropped 3 bases, with 17 bases sitting between them.

In its sample, this clonotype was seen a few times. One end of the junction varies from germline; a read error may be responsible. The V call is TRBV7-2, the J call TRBJ2-7; weak D call: TRBD1 (5 bases). The CDR3 contains 15 residues. CDR1 and CDR2 (germline): SGHTA, FQGNSA. CDR3 region: CACSRAALISYEQYF. CDR3 coding DNA: TGTGCCTGCAGCAGGGCAGCCTTGATCTCCTACGAGCAGTACTTC.

This clonotype has just a few counts. At one of its ends the junction is not consistent with the germline gene, which may arise from a read error. The V gene is TRBV6-2 or TRBV6-3, the J gene TRBJ2-4, with D possibly being TRBD1 or TRBD2 (6 bases each). Germline CDR1 MNHEY, CDR2 SVGEGT. This CDR3 has 15 amino acids. The CDR3 loop is CANSYSWGAGNIQYF. In DNA form, the CDR3 reads TGTGCCAACAGTTACTCATGGGGGGCCGGGAACATTCAGTACTTC.

This sequence joins TRBV6-6 and TRBJ1-1; TRBD1 might be the D (6 bases). CDR1 MNHNY and CDR2 SVGAGI come from the germline V gene (reference sequence). CDR3 size: 12 residues. Trimming took 6 bases from V and 6 from J, leaving 11 bases between them. The CDR3 DNA is TGTGCCAGCAGGGACAGTCGGGCTGAAGCTTTCTTT. It is translated as CASRDSRAEAFF.

The rearrangement joins TRBV29-1 to TRBJ2-3; 10 bases line up with TRBD2. Germline assignment: CDR1 SQVTM and CDR2 ANQGSEA. This CDR3 is built from 16 residues. Trimming cost V 7 bases and J 0 bases; bases outside gene matches: 10. DNA of the CDR3: TGCAGCGGAACGGGACTAGCGAAATATAGCACAGATACGCAGTATTTT. This encodes CSGTGLAKYSTDTQYF.

This chain links TRBV10-3 with TRBJ1-4; a weak D match, TRBD1 (6 bases). There are 16 residues in the CDR3. Trimming removed 0 bases from V and 6 bases from J, with 14 bases in between. Germline CDR1 ENHRY, CDR2 SYGVKD. The CDR3 reads CAISESEAGDYEKLFF. For the CDR3, the DNA is TGTGCCATCAGTGAGTCGGAGGCAGGGGACTATGAAAAACTGTTTTTT.

This clonotype was seen a few times. J is TRBJ2-5 and V is TRBV29-1; 8 bases match TRBD1. CDR3 length: 14 amino acids. Germline lookup yields CDR1 SQVTM and CDR2 ANQGSEA. V was clipped by 6 bases and J by 5 bases; unmatched bases: 11. The CDR3 protein is CSVPVDRDGETQYF. The CDR3 nucleotides read TGCAGCGTACCCGTGGACAGGGACGGGGAGACCCAGTACTTC.

This clonotype was seen a few times. The chain carries TRBV5-1 and TRBJ2-1; D perhaps matches TRBD1 (6 bases). Germline values: CDR1 SGHRS, CDR2 YFSETQ. The CDR3 is 14 amino acids. Trimming took off 3 bases at V and 5 bases at J, with 12 bases between the two ends. The CDR3, as DNA: TGCGCCAGCAGCTCCGGACAGAATAACAATGAGCAGTTCTTC. It specifies CASSSGQNNNEQFF.

The gene calls are TRBV5-6 and TRBJ1-1; D remains unclear. The CDR3 is 14 amino acids. Germline V gene data show CDR1 as SGHDT and CDR2 as YYEEEE. V was clipped by 0 bases and J by 7 bases, with 13 bases between them. CDR3 region: CASSLDMGGGEAFF. The CDR3 DNA is TGTGCCAGCAGCTTGGACATGGGTGGTGGTGAAGCTTTCTTT.

This clonotype has only a few counts. The chain employs TRBV11-2 and TRBJ1-1, with 7 bases matching TRBD1. There are 14 residues in the CDR3. CDR1 is SGHAT, CDR2 FQNNGV, per germline. The trim removed 5 bases at V and 4 bases at J, leaving 7 bases unmatched. CDR3 DNA: TGTGCCAGCAGCCCAGGGGGGCTGAGCACTGAAGCTTTCTTT. This translates into CASSPGGLSTEAFF.

This chain uses TRBV7-3 with TRBJ2-1, with D possibly matching TRBD1 (5 bases). The germline V gene encodes CDR1 SGHTA and CDR2 FQGTGA. The CDR3 length is 15 residues. Trimming removed 3 bases from V and 2 bases from J, with 11 bases in between. The CDR3 is CASSLTDGAYNEQFF. Written as DNA, the CDR3 is TGTGCCAGCAGCTTGACAGATGGGGCCTACAATGAGCAGTTCTTC.

This clonotype was seen at least ten times. The chain links TRBV20-1 to TRBJ1-2; no clear D gene. The CDR3 runs to 13 residues. CDR1 DFQATT and CDR2 SNEGSKA come from the germline V gene (reference sequence). Trimming stripped 5 bases from V and 4 bases from J, with 14 bases between. The CDR3 DNA follows: TGCAGTGCTCGACCGCCAAGTCCCTATGGCTACACCTTC. It is translated as CSARPPSPYGYTF.

The chain uses TRBV5-1 and TRBJ2-5; TRBD1 matches at 7 bases. This CDR3 has 14 amino acids. V shed 5 bases and J 3 bases; nucleotides not matched to a gene: 7. The germline V gene encodes CDR1 SGHRS and CDR2 YFSETQ. CDR3 sequence (DNA): TGCGCCAGCAGGACCGGGACAGCCAAAGAGACCCAGTACTTC. Translating gives CASRTGTAKETQYF.

The chain employs TRBV11-3 and TRBJ2-5; TRBD2 aligns across 7 bases. The ends lost 3 bases at V and 2 bases at J; junction bases unmatched: 6. CDR3 size: 15 residues. Germline V gene data show CDR1 as SGHNT and CDR2 as YENEEA. In DNA, the CDR3 is TGTGCCAGCAGCTTCGGGGGGAGCGCGCAAGAGACCCAGTACTTC. It is translated as CASSFGGSAQETQYF.

This clonotype was detected once. The chain recombines TRBV6-5 with TRBJ1-2, with D maybe TRBD1 (5 bases). Germline-derived CDR1 and CDR2 are MNHEY and SVGAGI. V was trimmed by 3 bases and J by 4 bases, leaving 9 bases between them. This CDR3 has 13 amino acids. The CDR3 coding sequence is TGTGCCAGCAGTTATCAGGGTATCTATGGCTACACCTTC. Its translation: CASSYQGIYGYTF.

The sample holds a few counts of this clonotype. J is TRBJ1-4 and V is TRBV9; D gene unclear. The CDR3 sequence is 15 residues long. The germline V and J ends were trimmed by 0 bases and 5 bases, with 11 bases remaining between them. Looked up from germline, CDR1 is SGDLS and CDR2 is YYNGEE. The CDR3 DNA reads TGTGCCAGCAGCGTAGGGGTACCTCGGAATGAAAAACTGTTTTTT. It encodes CASSVGVPRNEKLFF.